These 25 T cell receptor beta chains share one sample of origin, sequenced in a study of OX40 agonist ivuxolimab in advanced cancers. Assay: immunoSEQ multiplex PCR; the TCRdb copy retains only in-frame clones and omits some. Among about 100,000 clones listed, under 95% were seen once. The starting material was CD4+ or CD8+ T cells sorted from blood, obtained in a trial of the OX40 agonist ivuxolimab. Receptors originate from an adult with an advanced solid tumor such as melanoma, head and neck, liver or kidney cancer.

The chain employs TRBV10-1 and TRBJ1-1; maybe TRBD1 (5 bases). From germline, CDR1 is WNHNN and CDR2 SYGVQD (reference sequence). The CDR3 runs 15 residues. The ends were cut back, 6 bases at V and 3 bases at J, with 17 bases in the middle. The chain's CDR3 is CASRALGGTDTEAFF. In DNA, the CDR3 is TGCGCCAGCAGAGCGTTGGGGGGTACGGACACTGAAGCTTTCTTT.

This sequence joins TRBV9 and TRBJ2-7, with D perhaps matching TRBD1 or TRBD2 (6 bases each). CDR3 length: 15 amino acids. Deletions cut 4 bases from V and 1 base from J, with 15 bases between. The germline V gene has CDR1 SGDLS and CDR2 YYNGEE. The CDR3 here is CASSPRGARSYEQYF. The CDR3 nucleotides are TGTGCCAGCAGCCCGAGGGGGGCCCGTTCCTACGAGCAGTACTTC.

The chain has TRBV7-8 and TRBJ2-2; no definite D call. Trimming took off 4 bases at V and 4 bases at J, with 7 bases between the two ends. In germline, CDR1 is SGHVS, CDR2 FQNEAQ. The CDR3 totals 13 residues. CDR3 DNA: TGTGCCAGCAGCTCACGGGTCACCGGGGAGCTGTTTTTT. It is translated as CASSSRVTGELFF.

This chain joins TRBV7-2 and TRBJ1-2; tentative D call: TRBD1 (5 bases). V was pared by 0 bases and J by 2 bases, with 13 bases between. This CDR3 has 16 residues. Germline CDR1 reads SGHTA; CDR2 reads FQGNSA. CDR3 amino acids: CASSLARDRINYGYTF. The CDR3 DNA reads TGTGCCAGCAGCTTAGCGCGGGACCGGATAAACTATGGCTACACCTTC.

The rearrangement links TRBV2 to TRBJ1-4, with 8 bases fitting TRBD1. This CDR3 has 16 residues. Germline V CDR1 and CDR2: SNHLY, FYNNEI. J was trimmed by 6 bases and V by 2 bases; bases with no gene match: 8. Here the CDR3 DNA reads TGTGCCAGCAGTGAAACGCAGGGGGCGGGTTATGAAAAACTGTTTTTT. Residues: CASSETQGAGYEKLFF.

This chain connects TRBV19 to TRBJ1-5; TRBD1 might be the D (5 bases). Germline loops: CDR1 LNHDA, CDR2 SQIVND (reference sequence). The germline V and J ends were trimmed by 5 bases and 6 bases, with 20 bases remaining between them. The CDR3 sequence is 16 residues long. CDR3 in DNA: TGTGCCAGTAGTCCCCGGGGCTCGGGGGGGAGTCAGCCCCAGCATTTT. This translates into CASSPRGSGGSQPQHF.

The V gene is TRBV5-1, the J gene TRBJ2-1; 9 nucleotides agree with TRBD2. With 4 bases clipped from V and 2 bases from J, the junction kept 16 bases outside the gene matches. The CDR3 is 19 residues long. Germline values: CDR1 SGHRS, CDR2 YFSETQ. The DNA for the CDR3 is TGCGCCAGCAGCCCGCACGGGGGCTCGGCTAGCGGGGCCTACAATGAGCAGTTCTTC. Amino acid sequence: CASSPHGGSASGAYNEQFF.

The genes are TRBV11-3 and TRBJ1-1; D unclear. This CDR3 is 13 amino acids long. Germline CDR1 and CDR2: SGHNT and YENEEA. The V gene lost 2 bases and the J gene lost 5 bases, with 9 bases spanning the gap. The CDR3 DNA is TGTGCCAGCAGCTTACACAGCGGGACTGAAGCTTTCTTT. Amino acids: CASSLHSGTEAFF. Complete variable domain (other parts from reference TRBV11-3 and TRBJ1-1): EAGVVQSPRYKIIEKKQPVAFWCNPISGHNTLYWYLQNLGQGPELLIRYENEEAVDDSQLPKDRFSAERLKGVDSTLKIQPAELGDSAVYLCASSLHSGTEAFFGQGTRLTVV.

V and J are TRBV28 and TRBJ2-1; no reliable D call. The CDR3 consists of 11 residues. The V and J ends lost 3 bases and 7 bases respectively, with 4 bases between them. Germline loops: CDR1 MDHEN, CDR2 SYDVKM. The CDR3 nucleotides read TGTGCCAGCAGTTTGGGGAATGAGCAGTTCTTC. As protein: CASSLGNEQFF.

The chain uses TRBV15 and TRBJ1-5; the D is unclear. Trimming removed 5 bases from V and 5 bases from J, with 16 bases in between. Germline V gene sequence: CDR1 LNHNV, CDR2 YYDKDF (reference sequence). The CDR3 is 15 amino acids. The CDR3 reads CATSVHRAGYQPQHF. The CDR3 coding sequence is TGTGCCACCAGCGTGCACCGGGCGGGGTATCAGCCCCAGCATTTT.

This chain links TRBV6-6 with TRBJ2-7; tentatively, D is TRBD2 (5 bases). V dropped 4 bases and J dropped 0 bases, with 13 bases sitting between them. This CDR3 has 15 amino acids. Germline lookup yields CDR1 MNHNY and CDR2 SVGAGI (reference sequence). The CDR3 is CASSSLAQSSYEQYF. The CDR3 DNA is TGTGCCAGCAGTTCCTTAGCGCAGAGCTCCTACGAGCAGTACTTC.

The rearrangement uses TRBV28 and TRBJ2-7, with D uncertain. V shed 2 bases and J shed 3 bases, with 11 bases lying between them. CDR1 is MDHEN and CDR2 is SYDVKM in the germline V gene. The CDR3 spans 14 residues. DNA of the CDR3: TGTGCCAGCAGTTTAGTTGAGGCCCTCTACGAGCAGTACTTC. Its protein product is CASSLVEALYEQYF.

The chain carries TRBV5-1 and TRBJ2-5; possibly TRBD1 or TRBD2 for D (5 bases each). CDR3 length: 16 amino acids. Looked up from germline, CDR1 is SGHRS and CDR2 is YFSETQ. V dropped 0 bases and J dropped 4 bases, with 16 bases sitting between them. The CDR3 nucleotides are TGCGCCAGCAGCTTGGTGGGGGTCGGACGAGGAGAGACCCAGTACTTC. Its protein product is CASSLVGVGRGETQYF.

This sequence joins TRBV7-2 and TRBJ2-4, with TRBD1 matching 9 bases. The J segment lost 13 bases and the V segment lost 4 bases, leaving 17 bases of the junction unmatched. Germline CDR1 reads SGHTA; CDR2 reads FQGNSA. This CDR3 has 16 amino acids. CDR3 in DNA: TGTGCCAGCAGCTCATCCTCCTCGACAGGGGGAATTATGCAGTACTTC. Amino acid sequence: CASSSSSSTGGIMQYF.

This clone was counted a few times. The rearrangement joins TRBV28 to TRBJ1-2; 7 bases fit TRBD1. The CDR3 is 16 residues long. Germline V gene lookup returns CDR1 MDHEN and CDR2 SYDVKM. With 4 bases clipped from V and 4 bases from J, the junction kept 12 bases outside the gene matches. The CDR3 loop reads CASSSPPPTGPYGYTF. In DNA, the CDR3 is TGTGCCAGCAGTTCCCCTCCACCGACAGGGCCCTATGGCTACACCTTC.

This clone appeared a few times. This chain links TRBV11-2 with TRBJ2-5; TRBD1 agrees at 7 bases. Looked up from germline, CDR1 is SGHAT and CDR2 is FQNNGV. The CDR3 is 15 amino acids. V lost 2 bases, J lost 6 bases, and 9 bases stayed unmatched. The CDR3 protein is CASSLPFARGKTQYF. CDR3 DNA: TGTGCCAGCAGCTTACCTTTCGCCAGGGGGAAGACCCAGTACTTC.

The chain couples TRBV19 to TRBJ1-1; 8 positions match TRBD1. The CDR3 totals 14 residues. Germline V gene data show CDR1 as LNHDA and CDR2 as SQIVND (reference sequence). Trimming took 8 bases from V and 5 from J; bases not matched to a gene: 10. Here the CDR3 reads CASEPDRGLTEAFF. The CDR3 region has the DNA TGTGCCAGTGAACCCGACAGGGGTTTAACTGAAGCTTTCTTT. Using reference TRBV19 and TRBJ1-1 for the parts outside the CDR3, the full variable domain is DGGITQSPKYLFRKEGQNVTLSCEQNLNHDAMYWYRQDPGQGLRLIYYSQIVNDFQKGDIAEGYSVSREKKESFPLTVTSAQKNPTAFYLCASEPDRGLTEAFFGQGTRLTVV.

This clone was seen just once. The genes are TRBV7-2 and TRBJ2-7; D may be TRBD1 (5 bases). The V gene lost 1 base and the J gene lost 1 base, with 11 bases spanning the gap. The CDR3 length is 15 residues. The V gene's germline CDR1 is SGHTA and CDR2 FQGNSA. The CDR3 nucleotides are TGTGCCAGCAGCTTAGATTGGACACGGTCCTACGAGCAGTACTTC. The encoded protein is CASSLDWTRSYEQYF. Complete variable domain (other parts from reference TRBV7-2 and TRBJ2-7): GAGVSQSPSNKVTEKGKDVELRCDPISGHTALYWYRQSLGQGLEFLIYFQGNSAPDKSGLPSDRFSAERTGGSVSTLTIQRTQQEDSAVYLCASSLDWTRSYEQYFGPGTRLTVT.

The rearrangement joins TRBV27 to TRBJ2-5; D might be TRBD2 (6 bases). Germline V gene lookup returns CDR1 MNHEY and CDR2 SMNVEV (reference sequence). The CDR3 spans 18 residues. V was pared by 3 bases and J by 1 base, with 21 bases between. CDR3 sequence (DNA): TGTGCCAGCAGTTTGGTATCCCTCCGGGAGAGCCCCCAAGAGACCCAGTACTTC. Its translation: CASSLVSLRESPQETQYF.

This clone was observed a single time. The gene calls are TRBV27 and TRBJ2-2, with 11 bases fitting TRBD1. The germline V gene has CDR1 MNHEY and CDR2 SMNVEV (reference sequence). The CDR3 is 16 residues long. Trimming removed 5 bases from V and 0 bases from J; junction bases left unmatched: 2. This CDR3 is CASSPGQGANTGELFF. The DNA of the CDR3 is TGTGCCAGCAGTCCGGGACAGGGGGCGAACACCGGGGAGCTGTTTTTT.

The chain combines TRBV5-6 with TRBJ2-1; D remains unclear. The CDR3 length is 12 residues. From germline, CDR1 is SGHDT and CDR2 YYEEEE. Deletions cut 4 bases from V and 12 bases from J, with 14 bases between. The CDR3 region is CASSEWSSSQFF. CDR3 DNA sequence: TGTGCCAGCAGCGAATGGTCGAGTTCGCAGTTCTTC.

The chain has TRBV27 and TRBJ1-1; 12 bases agree with TRBD1. Germline CDR1 is MNHEY and CDR2 is SMNVEV (reference sequence). This CDR3 comprises 17 residues. J was trimmed by 5 bases and V by 6 bases; bases with no gene match: 13. This CDR3 is CASSSLGTGGARTEAFF. The CDR3 DNA follows: TGTGCCAGCAGCTCCCTCGGGACAGGGGGCGCGCGGACTGAAGCTTTCTTT.

The chain employs TRBV5-1 and TRBJ2-1, with D unclear. The V end was cut by 0 bases, the J end by 5 bases, with 6 bases between. Germline CDR1 SGHRS, CDR2 YFSETQ. The CDR3 covers 13 residues. In nucleotides, the CDR3 is TGCGCCAGCAGCTTGGATCGACACAATGAGCAGTTCTTC. Translation gives CASSLDRHNEQFF.

The rearrangement links TRBV19 to TRBJ2-7; a possible D gene is TRBD2 (5 bases). Deletions cut 6 bases from V and 3 bases from J, with 9 bases between. In germline, CDR1 is LNHDA, CDR2 SQIVND (reference sequence). The CDR3 is 12 amino acids. The DNA for the CDR3 is TGTGCCAGTAGAGCCGGAGGCTACGAGCAGTACTTC. Translating gives CASRAGGYEQYF.

The chain is built from TRBV11-2 and TRBJ2-7; tentative D call: TRBD1 (6 bases). Germline lookup yields CDR1 SGHAT and CDR2 FQNNGV. Deletions cut 3 bases from V and 0 bases from J, with 12 bases between. This CDR3 has 15 residues. DNA for the CDR3: TGTGCCAGCAGCTTCCGACAGGCCGCCTCCTACGAGCAGTACTTC. Protein: CASSFRQAASYEQYF.